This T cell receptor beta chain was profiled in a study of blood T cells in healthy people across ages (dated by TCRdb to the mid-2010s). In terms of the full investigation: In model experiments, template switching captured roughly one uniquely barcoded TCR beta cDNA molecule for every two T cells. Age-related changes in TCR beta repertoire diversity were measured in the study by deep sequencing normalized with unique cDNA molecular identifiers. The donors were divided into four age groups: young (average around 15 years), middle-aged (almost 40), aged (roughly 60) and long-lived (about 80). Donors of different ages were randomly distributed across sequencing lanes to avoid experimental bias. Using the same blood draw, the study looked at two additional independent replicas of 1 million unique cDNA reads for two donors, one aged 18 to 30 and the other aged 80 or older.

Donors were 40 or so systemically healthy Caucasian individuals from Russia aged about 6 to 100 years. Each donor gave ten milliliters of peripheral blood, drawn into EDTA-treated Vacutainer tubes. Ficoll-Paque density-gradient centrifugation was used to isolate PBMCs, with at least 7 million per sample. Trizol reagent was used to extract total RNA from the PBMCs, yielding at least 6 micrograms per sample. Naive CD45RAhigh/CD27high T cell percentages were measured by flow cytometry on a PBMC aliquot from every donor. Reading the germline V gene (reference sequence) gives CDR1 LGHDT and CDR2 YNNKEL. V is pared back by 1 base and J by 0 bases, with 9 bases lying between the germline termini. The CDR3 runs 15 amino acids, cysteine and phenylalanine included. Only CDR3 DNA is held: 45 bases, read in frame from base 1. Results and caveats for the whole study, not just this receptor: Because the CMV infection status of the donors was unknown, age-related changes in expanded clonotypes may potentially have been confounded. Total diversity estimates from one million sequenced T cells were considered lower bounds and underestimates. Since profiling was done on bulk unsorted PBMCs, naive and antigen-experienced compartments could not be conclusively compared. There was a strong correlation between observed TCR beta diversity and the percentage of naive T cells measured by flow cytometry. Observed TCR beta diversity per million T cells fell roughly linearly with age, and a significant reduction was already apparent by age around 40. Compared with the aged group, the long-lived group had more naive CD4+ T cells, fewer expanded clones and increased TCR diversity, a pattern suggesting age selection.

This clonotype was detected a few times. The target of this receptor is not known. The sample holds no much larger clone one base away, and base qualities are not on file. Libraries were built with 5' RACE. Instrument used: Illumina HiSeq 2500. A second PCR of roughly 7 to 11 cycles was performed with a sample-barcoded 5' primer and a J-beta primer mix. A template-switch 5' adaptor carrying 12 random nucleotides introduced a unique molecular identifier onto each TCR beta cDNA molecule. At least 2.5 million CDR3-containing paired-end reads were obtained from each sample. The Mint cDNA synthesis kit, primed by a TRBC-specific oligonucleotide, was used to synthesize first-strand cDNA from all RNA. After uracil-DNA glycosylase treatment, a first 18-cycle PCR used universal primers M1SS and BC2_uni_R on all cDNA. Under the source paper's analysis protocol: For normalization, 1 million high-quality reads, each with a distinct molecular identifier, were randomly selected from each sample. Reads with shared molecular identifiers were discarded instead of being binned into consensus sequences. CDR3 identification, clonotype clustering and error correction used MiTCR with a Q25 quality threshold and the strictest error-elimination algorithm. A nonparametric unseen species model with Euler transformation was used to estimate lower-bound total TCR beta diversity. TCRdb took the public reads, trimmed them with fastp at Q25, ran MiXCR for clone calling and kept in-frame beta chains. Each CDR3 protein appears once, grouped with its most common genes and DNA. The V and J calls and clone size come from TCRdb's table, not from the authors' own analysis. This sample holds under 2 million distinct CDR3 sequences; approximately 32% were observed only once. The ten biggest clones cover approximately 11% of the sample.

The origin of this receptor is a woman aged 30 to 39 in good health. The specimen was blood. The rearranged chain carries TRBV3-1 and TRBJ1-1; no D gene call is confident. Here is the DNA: TGTGCCAGCAGCCAAGTAGGTCTGATGAACACTGAAGCTTTCTTT. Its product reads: CASSQVGLMNTEAFF.